This passage covers 2 T cell receptor beta chains from one sample sequenced in a study of cytomegalovirus exposure and HLA in healthy donors. Primers for the PCR totalled 60 Vbeta and 13 Jbeta. Assay used: immunoSEQ multiplex PCR; TCRdb lists only in-frame clones, some missing. The listing records about 84,000 clones. The specimen was PBMCs. The source is a man in his fifties or sixties in good health and CMV-seronegative.

The V call is TRBV4-1, the J call TRBJ1-5, with 8 bases fitting TRBD1. Per the germline V gene, CDR1 is MGHRA and CDR2 is YSYEKL. CDR3 size: 14 residues. V was pared by 4 bases and J by 6 bases, with 5 bases of the junction left unmatched. CDR3 sequence: CASSPWTGPQPQHF. As DNA, the CDR3 is TGCGCCAGCAGCCCCTGGACAGGGCCTCAGCCCCAGCATTTT.

The V gene is TRBV29-1, the J gene TRBJ2-7, with D perhaps matching TRBD1 (5 bases). V was shortened by 3 bases and J by 6 bases, with 9 bases between the two germline ends. The CDR3 length is 11 residues. Germline V gene sequence: CDR1 SQVTM, CDR2 ANQGSEA. CDR3 in amino acids: CSVDRVGEQYF. CDR3 bases: TGCAGCGTTGACAGGGTGGGCGAGCAGTACTTC.